The 5 T cell receptor beta chains given below trace back to one sample, sequenced in a study of shared clonotypes between healthy human individuals. Sequencing was performed with immunoSEQ multiplex PCR; in TCRdb, only in-frame clones are kept and a portion is missing. The sample carries around 510,000 clones, more than 95% recorded once. The sample consisted of naive CD4+ T cells sorted from blood. Described subset: CD45RA+ positively selected. The receptors come from a woman aged 25 to 39 in good health.

This chain connects TRBV4-2 to TRBJ2-1; TRBD2 matches at 9 bases. The CDR3 runs 15 residues. V shed 0 bases and J 10 bases; nucleotides not matched to a gene: 7. Germline V gene sequence: CDR1 LGHNA, CDR2 YNFKEQ. The CDR3 coding sequence is TGTGCCAGCAGCCAAGATCGGGTAGCGGGAGTCGAGCAGTTCTTC. This sequence encodes CASSQDRVAGVEQFF.

The rearrangement uses TRBV7-6 and TRBJ2-7, with no clear D. Deletions cut 2 bases from V and 0 bases from J, with 14 bases between. Germline V CDR1 and CDR2: SGHVS, FNYEAQ. CDR3 size: 16 residues. CDR3 region: CASSLIEGVSSYEQYF. The CDR3, as DNA: TGTGCCAGCAGCTTAATTGAAGGTGTCAGCTCCTACGAGCAGTACTTC.

The chain carries TRBV11-2 and TRBJ2-7; tentatively, D is TRBD1 (6 bases). Trimming took off 4 bases at V and 6 bases at J, with 16 bases between the two ends. There are 14 residues in the CDR3. The germline CDR1 and CDR2 sequences are SGHAT and FQNNGV. The CDR3 loop reads CASSYRVHPSEQYF. CDR3 DNA: TGTGCCAGCAGCTACAGGGTTCATCCATCCGAGCAGTACTTC.

V and J are TRBV5-1 and TRBJ2-1, with D perhaps matching TRBD2 (6 bases). V was pared by 0 bases and J by 0 bases, with 31 bases between. The CDR3 contains 23 residues. Germline CDR1 SGHRS, CDR2 YFSETQ. Written as DNA, the CDR3 is TGCGCCAGCAGCTTGGACACCCCCAGATGGGCGGGAAGAAGCGTTAGCTCCTACAATGAGCAGTTCTTC. This encodes CASSLDTPRWAGRSVSSYNEQFF.

With respect to this clone: The same CDR3 arises from other DNA sequences in this sample as well. The chain recombines TRBV5-1 with TRBJ2-5; TRBD1 might be the D (5 bases). The CDR3 is 13 residues long. CDR1 and CDR2 from the germline V gene are SGHRS and YFSETQ. Between the trimmed V and J ends, which lost 0 bases and 3 bases, there was a span of 6 bases. CDR3 sequence reads: CASSLGREETQYF. The CDR3 region has the DNA TGCGCCAGCAGCTTGGGCAGGGAAGAGACCCAGTACTTC.